Sequencing of this T cell receptor (beta chain) was carried out in a study of naive and memory T cell subsets. Study-wide points: Naive and memory repertoire findings lacked a ground truth for validation.

This CDR3 is built from 16 residues. Trimming cost V 2 bases and J 7 bases, with 19 bases left between them. Germline V gene data show CDR1 as SGDLS and CDR2 as YYNGEE. This clonotype has only a few counts. Its antigen is not identified. Two oligonucleotides, mixed equimolar, formed the beta constant-region primer covering TRBC1 and TRBC2. The cDNA 3' end received a ligated single-stranded oligonucleotide carrying the SP2 primer and a 12-nucleotide UMI. Ligated cDNA was amplified by four rounds of PCR with nested alpha and beta constant-region primers and SP2. TCRdb independently ran MiXCR on the UMI-ligation and nested PCR reads; one entry per CDR3 protein. The repertoire holds tens of thousands of distinct CDR3 sequences, with about 14% as singletons.

The receptor was isolated from a human donor in good health. The chain joins TRBV9 to TRBJ2-1; D tentatively reads TRBD1 or TRBD2 (5 bases each). The sample was effector memory CD4+ T cells from blood. The subset: effector memory, CD45RA- CD27-. The CDR3 DNA reads as TGTGCCAGCAGCGTGCCCTCGGCCGGGGCCCGGAATGAGCAGTTCTTC. It codes for CASSVPSAGARNEQFF.